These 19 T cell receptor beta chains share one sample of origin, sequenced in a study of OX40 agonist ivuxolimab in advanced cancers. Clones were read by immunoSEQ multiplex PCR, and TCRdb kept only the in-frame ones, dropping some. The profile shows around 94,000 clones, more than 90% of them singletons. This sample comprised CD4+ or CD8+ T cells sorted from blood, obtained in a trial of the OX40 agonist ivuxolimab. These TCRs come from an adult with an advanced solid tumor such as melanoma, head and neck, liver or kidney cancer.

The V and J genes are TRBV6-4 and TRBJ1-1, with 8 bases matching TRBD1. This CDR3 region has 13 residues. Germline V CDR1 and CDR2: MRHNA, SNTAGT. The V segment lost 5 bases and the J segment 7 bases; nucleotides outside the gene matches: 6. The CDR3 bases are TGTGCCAGCAGTCTACAGGGGGAAGGTGAAGCTTTCTTT. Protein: CASSLQGEGEAFF.

This CDR3 is CASSYRRDSGNTIYF. CDR3 sequence (DNA): TGTGCCAGCAGTTATCGTCGGGACTCTGGAAACACCATATATTTT. V and J are TRBV6-5 and TRBJ1-3; D remains ambiguous. V lost 3 bases to trimming and J lost 0 bases, with 9 bases between them. From germline, CDR1 is MNHEY and CDR2 SVGAGI. CDR3 length: 15 amino acids.

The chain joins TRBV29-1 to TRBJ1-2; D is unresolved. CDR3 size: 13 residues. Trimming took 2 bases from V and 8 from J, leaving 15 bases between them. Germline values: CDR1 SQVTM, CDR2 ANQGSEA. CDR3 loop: CSVETDYLLGYTF. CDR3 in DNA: TGCAGCGTTGAAACCGACTATCTTTTAGGCTACACCTTC.

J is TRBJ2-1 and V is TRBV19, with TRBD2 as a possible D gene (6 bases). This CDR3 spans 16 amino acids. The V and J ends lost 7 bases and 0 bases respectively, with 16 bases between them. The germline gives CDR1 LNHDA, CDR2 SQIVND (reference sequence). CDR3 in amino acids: CASTPFGGSSYNEQFF. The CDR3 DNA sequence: TGTGCCAGTACCCCCTTTGGGGGGAGCTCCTACAATGAGCAGTTCTTC.

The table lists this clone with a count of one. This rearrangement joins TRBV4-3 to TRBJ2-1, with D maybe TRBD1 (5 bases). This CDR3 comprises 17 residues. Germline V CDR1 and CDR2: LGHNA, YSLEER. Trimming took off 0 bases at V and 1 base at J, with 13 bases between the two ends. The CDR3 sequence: CASSQDLIDSSYNEQFF. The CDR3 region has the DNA TGCGCCAGCAGCCAAGATCTAATAGACAGTTCCTACAATGAGCAGTTCTTC.

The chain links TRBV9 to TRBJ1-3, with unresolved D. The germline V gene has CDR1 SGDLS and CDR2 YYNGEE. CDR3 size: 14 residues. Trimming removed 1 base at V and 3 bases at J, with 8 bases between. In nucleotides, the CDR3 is TGTGCCAGCAGCGTATCAGGAGGTGGAAACACCATATATTTT. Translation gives CASSVSGGGNTIYF.

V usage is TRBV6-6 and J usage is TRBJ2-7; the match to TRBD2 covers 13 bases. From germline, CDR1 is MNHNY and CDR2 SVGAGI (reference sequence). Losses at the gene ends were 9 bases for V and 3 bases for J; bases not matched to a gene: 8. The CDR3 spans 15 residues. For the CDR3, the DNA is TGTGCCAGTCTCGGACTAGCGGGAGAGTTCTACGAGCAGTACTTC. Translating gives CASLGLAGEFYEQYF.

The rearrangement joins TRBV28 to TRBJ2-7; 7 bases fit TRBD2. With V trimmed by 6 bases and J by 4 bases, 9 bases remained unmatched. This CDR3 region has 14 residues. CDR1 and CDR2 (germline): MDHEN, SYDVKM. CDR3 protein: CASRQRGSSYEQYF. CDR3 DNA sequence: TGTGCCAGCAGGCAGCGGGGATCCTCATACGAGCAGTACTTC.

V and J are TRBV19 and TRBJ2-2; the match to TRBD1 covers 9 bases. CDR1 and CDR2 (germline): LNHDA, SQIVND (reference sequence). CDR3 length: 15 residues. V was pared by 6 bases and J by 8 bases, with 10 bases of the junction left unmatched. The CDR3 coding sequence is TGTGCCAGTAGACCAGGACAGGGGAATTGGGGGGAGCTGTTTTTT. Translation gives CASRPGQGNWGELFF.

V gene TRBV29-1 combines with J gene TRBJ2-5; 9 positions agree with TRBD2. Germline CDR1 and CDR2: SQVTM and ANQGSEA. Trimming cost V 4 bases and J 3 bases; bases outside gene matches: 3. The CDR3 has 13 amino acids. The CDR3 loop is CSVVVAGEETQYF. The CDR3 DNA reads TGCAGCGTTGTGGTAGCGGGGGAAGAGACCCAGTACTTC. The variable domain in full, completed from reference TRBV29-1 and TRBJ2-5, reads SAVISQKPSRDICQRGTSLTIQCQVDSQVTMMFWYRQQPGQSLTLIATANQGSEATYESGFVIDKFPISRPNLTFSTLTVSNMSPEDSSIYLCSVVVAGEETQYFGPGTRLLVL.

The CDR3 loop is CASTAGGVFPDTQYF. The CDR3 DNA sequence: TGTGCCAGCACAGCGGGGGGCGTGTTCCCAGATACGCAGTATTTT. V is TRBV27 and J is TRBJ2-3, with TRBD2 matching over 9 bases. This CDR3 region has 15 residues. With 7 bases clipped from V and 4 bases from J, the junction kept 9 bases outside the gene matches. Germline CDR1 reads MNHEY; CDR2 reads SMNVEV (reference sequence).

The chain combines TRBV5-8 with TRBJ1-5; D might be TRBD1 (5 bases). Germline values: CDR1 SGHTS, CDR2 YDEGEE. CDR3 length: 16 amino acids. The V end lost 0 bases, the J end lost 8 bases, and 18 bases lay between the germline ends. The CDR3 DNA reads TGTGCCAGCAGCTTGGGGCTTCAGGGACCGGGGGAGCCCCAGCATTTT. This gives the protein CASSLGLQGPGEPQHF.

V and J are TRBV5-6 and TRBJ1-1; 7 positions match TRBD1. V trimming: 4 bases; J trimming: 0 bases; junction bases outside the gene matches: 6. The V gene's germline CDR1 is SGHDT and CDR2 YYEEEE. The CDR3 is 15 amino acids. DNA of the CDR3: TGTGCCAGCAGCGATGGGACAGTTTTGAACACTGAAGCTTTCTTT. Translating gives CASSDGTVLNTEAFF.

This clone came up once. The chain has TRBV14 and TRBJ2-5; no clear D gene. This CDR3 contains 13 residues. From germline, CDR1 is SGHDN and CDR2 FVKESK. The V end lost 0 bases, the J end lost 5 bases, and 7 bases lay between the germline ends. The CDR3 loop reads CASSQEEFETQYF. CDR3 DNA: TGTGCCAGCAGCCAAGAAGAGTTTGAGACCCAGTACTTC.

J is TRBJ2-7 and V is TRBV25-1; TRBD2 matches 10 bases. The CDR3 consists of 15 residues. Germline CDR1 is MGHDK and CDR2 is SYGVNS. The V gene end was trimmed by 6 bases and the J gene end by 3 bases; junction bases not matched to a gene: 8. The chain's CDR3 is CASSSPLAGDYEQYF. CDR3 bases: TGTGCCAGCAGCTCTCCTCTAGCGGGAGACTACGAGCAGTACTTC.

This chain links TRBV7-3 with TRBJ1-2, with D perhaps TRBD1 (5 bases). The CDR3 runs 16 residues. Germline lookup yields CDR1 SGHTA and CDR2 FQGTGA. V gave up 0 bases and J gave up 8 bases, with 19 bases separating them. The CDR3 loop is CASSLTGAGGAGGYTF. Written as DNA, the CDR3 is TGTGCCAGCAGCTTAACAGGAGCCGGGGGTGCAGGGGGCTACACCTTC.

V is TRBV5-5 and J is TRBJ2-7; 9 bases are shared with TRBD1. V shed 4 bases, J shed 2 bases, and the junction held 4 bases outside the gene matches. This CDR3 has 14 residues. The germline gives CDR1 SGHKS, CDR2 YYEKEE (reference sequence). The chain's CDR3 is CASSPGQGPYEQYF. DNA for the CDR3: TGTGCCAGCAGCCCGGGACAGGGCCCCTACGAGCAGTACTTC.

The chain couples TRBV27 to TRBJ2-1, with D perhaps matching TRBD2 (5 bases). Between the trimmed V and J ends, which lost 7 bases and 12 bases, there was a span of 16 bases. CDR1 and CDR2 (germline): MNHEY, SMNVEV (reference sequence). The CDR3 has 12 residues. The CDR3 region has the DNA TGTGCCAGCAAGAGAGGGAAGGAAGGGCAGTTCTTC. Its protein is CASKRGKEGQFF.

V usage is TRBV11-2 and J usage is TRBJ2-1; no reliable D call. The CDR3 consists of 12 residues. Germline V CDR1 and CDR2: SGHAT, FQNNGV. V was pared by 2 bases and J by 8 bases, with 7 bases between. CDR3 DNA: TGTGCCAGCAGCTTACAGTCCGATGAGCAGTTCTTC. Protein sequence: CASSLQSDEQFF. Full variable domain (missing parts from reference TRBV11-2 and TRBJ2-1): EAGVAQSPRYKIIEKRQSVAFWCNPISGHATLYWYQQILGQGPKLLIQFQNNGVVDDSQLPKDRFSAERLKGVDSTLKIQPAKLEDSAVYLCASSLQSDEQFFGPGTRLTVL.